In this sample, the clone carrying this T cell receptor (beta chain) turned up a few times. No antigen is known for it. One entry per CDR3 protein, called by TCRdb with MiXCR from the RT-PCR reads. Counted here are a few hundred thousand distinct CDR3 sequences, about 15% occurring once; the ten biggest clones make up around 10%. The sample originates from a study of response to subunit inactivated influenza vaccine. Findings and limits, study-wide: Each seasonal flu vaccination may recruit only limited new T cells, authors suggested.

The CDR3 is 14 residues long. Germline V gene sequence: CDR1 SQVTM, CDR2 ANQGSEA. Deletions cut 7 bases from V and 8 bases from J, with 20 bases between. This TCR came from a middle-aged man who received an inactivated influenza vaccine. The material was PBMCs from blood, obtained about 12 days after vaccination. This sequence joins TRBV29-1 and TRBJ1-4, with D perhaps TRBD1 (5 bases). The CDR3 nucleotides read TGCAGCGGGATGGCGCAGGGCCCGGGCGAAAAACTGTTTTTT. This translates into CSGMAQGPGEKLFF.